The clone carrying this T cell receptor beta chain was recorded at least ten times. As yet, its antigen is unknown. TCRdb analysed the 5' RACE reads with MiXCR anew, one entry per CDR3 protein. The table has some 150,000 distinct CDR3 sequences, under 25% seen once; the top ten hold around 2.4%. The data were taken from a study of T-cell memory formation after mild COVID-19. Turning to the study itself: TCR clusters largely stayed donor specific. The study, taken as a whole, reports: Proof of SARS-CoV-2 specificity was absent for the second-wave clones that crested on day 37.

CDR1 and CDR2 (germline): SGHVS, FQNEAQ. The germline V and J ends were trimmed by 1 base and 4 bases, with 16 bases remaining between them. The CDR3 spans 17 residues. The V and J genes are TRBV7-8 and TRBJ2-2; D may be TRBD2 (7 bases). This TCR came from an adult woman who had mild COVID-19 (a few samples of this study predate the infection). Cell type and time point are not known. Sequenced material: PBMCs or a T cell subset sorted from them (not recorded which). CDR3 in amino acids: CASSLVQRGAVTGELFF. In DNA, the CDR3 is TGTGCCAGCAGCTTAGTCCAACGGGGGGCTGTCACCGGGGAGCTGTTTTTT.